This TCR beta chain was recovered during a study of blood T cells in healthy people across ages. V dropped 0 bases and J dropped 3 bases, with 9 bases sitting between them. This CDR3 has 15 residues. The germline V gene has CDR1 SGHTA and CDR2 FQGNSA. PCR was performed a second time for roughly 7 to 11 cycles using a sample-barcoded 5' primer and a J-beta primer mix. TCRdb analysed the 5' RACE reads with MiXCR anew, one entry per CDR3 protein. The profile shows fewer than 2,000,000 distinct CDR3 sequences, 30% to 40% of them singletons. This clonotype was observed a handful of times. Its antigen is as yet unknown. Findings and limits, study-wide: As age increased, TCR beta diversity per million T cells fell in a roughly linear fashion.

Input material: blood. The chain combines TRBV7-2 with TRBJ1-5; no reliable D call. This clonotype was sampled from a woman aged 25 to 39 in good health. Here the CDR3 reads CASSLAPGYNQPQHF. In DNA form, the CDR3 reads TGTGCCAGCAGCTTAGCCCCAGGTTACAATCAGCCCCAGCATTTT.